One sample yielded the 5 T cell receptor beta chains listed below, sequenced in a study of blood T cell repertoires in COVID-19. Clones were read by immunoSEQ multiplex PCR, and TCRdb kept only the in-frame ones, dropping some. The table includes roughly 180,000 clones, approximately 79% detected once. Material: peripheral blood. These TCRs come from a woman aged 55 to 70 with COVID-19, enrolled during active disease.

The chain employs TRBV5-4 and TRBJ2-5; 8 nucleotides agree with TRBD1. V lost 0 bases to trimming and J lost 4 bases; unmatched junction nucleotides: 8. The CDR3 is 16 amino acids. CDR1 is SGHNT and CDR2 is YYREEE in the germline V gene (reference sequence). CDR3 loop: CASSLDRQGASETQYF. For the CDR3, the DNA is TGTGCCAGCAGCTTGGATCGGCAGGGGGCATCAGAGACCCAGTACTTC.

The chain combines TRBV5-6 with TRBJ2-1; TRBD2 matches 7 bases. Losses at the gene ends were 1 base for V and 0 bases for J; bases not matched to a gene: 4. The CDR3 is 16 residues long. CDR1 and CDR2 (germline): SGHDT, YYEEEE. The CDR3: CASSLRLAISYNEQFF. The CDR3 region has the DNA TGTGCCAGCAGCTTGCGACTAGCAATCTCCTACAATGAGCAGTTCTTC.

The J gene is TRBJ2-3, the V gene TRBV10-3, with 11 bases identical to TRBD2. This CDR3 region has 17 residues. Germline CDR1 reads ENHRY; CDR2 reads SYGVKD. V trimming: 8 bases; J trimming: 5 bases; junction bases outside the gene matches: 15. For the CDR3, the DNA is TGTGCCATCGGGCCGATGAGTAGCGGGGGGGCGAGAGATACGCAGTATTTT. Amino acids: CAIGPMSSGGARDTQYF.

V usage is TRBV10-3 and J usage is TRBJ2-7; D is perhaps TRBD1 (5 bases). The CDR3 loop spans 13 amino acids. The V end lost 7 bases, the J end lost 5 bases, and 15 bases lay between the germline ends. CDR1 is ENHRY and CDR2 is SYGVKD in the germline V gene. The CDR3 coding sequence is TGTGCCATCACCGACAGCCCAGAGAACGAGCAGTACTTC. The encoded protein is CAITDSPENEQYF.

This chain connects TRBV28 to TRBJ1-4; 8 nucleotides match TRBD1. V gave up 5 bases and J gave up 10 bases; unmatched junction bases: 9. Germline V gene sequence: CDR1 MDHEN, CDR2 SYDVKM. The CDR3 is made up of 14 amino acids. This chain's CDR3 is CASSPTDRVAKLFF. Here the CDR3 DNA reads TGTGCCAGCAGTCCGACGGACAGGGTAGCAAAACTGTTTTTT.